This T cell receptor (beta chain) was identified during a study of OX40 agonist ivuxolimab in advanced cancers. At the level of the study: Administration of intravenous ivuxolimab to patients occurred every 2 weeks at 0.01 to 10 mg/kg.

In germline, CDR1 is MNHEY, CDR2 SMNVEV (reference sequence). This CDR3 region has 15 residues. The data were produced by immunoSEQ multiplex PCR, yet TCRdb's version contains in-frame clones alone and is incomplete. The table has 65,000 to 70,000 clones, 70% to 85% seen once. V is TRBV27 and J is TRBJ2-5, with D perhaps TRBD2 (7 bases). TRBJ2-7 matches the DNA end more closely, so the J call is doubtful. The receptor was derived from an adult with an advanced solid tumor such as melanoma, head and neck, liver or kidney cancer. The sequences come from CD4+ or CD8+ T cells sorted from blood, collected in a trial of the OX40 agonist ivuxolimab. CDR3 sequence (DNA): TGTGCCAGCAGTACCTCCGGAGGGGGGGCCGGCGAGCAGTACTTC. The encoded protein is CASSTSGGGAGEQYF.